This TCR beta chain was found in a study of shared clonotypes between healthy human individuals. The study's findings and limits: Around 5% of naive CD4 clonotypes were shared across a handful of donors.

Germline V gene lookup returns CDR1 SEHNR and CDR2 FQNEAQ (reference sequence). The CDR3 is 16 amino acids. V was pared by 6 bases and J by 8 bases, with 14 bases of the junction left unmatched. Positive CCR7 selection of CD45RO-negative cells yielded the naive CD8 cells, and terminally differentiated effector memory CD45RA+ cells were excluded. In regard to this clone: Its target is unknown.

Sequencing was at deep level. Using about 0.2 ug DNA, some 30,000 T cell genomes, the sorted-subset replicate PCRs were run. This table comes from immunoSEQ multiplex PCR, and its TCRdb copy is limited to in-frame clones, with some not included. The data contain about 2.2 million clones, around 93% of them singletons. Sequencing used naive CD8+ T cells from PBMCs. The clonotype comes from a man younger than 30 in good health. Some clones in this sample may be carry-over from other donors' samples. The chain couples TRBV7-9 to TRBJ1-4; 8 bases agree with TRBD1. Here the CDR3 DNA reads TGTGCCAGCAGGCCAAAACCGGGACAGGAGGGGGAAAAACTGTTTTTT. Its protein product is CASRPKPGQEGEKLFF.